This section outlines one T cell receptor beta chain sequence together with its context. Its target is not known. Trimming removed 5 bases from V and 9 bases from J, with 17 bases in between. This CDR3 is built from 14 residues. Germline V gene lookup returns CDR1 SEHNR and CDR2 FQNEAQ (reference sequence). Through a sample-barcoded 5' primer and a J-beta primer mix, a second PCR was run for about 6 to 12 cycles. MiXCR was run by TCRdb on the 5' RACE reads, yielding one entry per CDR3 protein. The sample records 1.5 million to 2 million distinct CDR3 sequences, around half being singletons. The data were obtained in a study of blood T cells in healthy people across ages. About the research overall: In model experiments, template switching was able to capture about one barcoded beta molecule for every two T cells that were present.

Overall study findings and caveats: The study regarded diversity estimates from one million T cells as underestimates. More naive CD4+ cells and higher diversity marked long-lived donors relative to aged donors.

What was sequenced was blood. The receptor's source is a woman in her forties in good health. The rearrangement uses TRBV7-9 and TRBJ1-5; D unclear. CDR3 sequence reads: CASSPVTGFSPQHF. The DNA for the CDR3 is TGTGCCAGCAGCCCAGTAACCGGGTTCTCGCCCCAGCATTTT.